The rows below give T cell receptor beta chains drawn from one sample of a study of T cell clonotyping in hematopoietic cell transplantation. TCRdb's table, derived via immunoSEQ multiplex PCR, lists solely in-frame clones and lacks some. Of about 9,000 clones listed, over 75% are singletons. Sequenced here: peripheral blood mononuclear cells, sampled before stem cell transplant. These TCRs come from a woman aged 60-75 years with acute myeloid leukemia. Some clones in this sample may be carry-over from other donors' samples. CDR3s include the opening cysteine and the closing phenylalanine or tryptophan. D genes are given only for firm matches. Clone size is stated in some rows and not others, as once, few, many or a class when expanded.

>TRBD1|TRBV5-1|-|TRBJ2-1
CASSLTGQGLGSNEQFF
TGCGCCAGCAGCCTTACGGGACAGGGGTTGGGGAGTAATGAGCAGTTCTTC
>-|TRBV9|-|TRBJ1-4
CASSVEGNEKLFF
TGTGCCAGCAGCGTAGAGGGAAATGAAAAACTGTTTTTT
>-|TRBV5-1|-|TRBJ1-5
CASSLGTDGFQPQHF
TGCGCCAGCAGCTTGGGGACAGATGGTTTCCAGCCCCAGCATTTT
>-|TRBV28|-|TRBJ1-1
CASQASGANTEAFF
TGTGCCAGCCAAGCGAGCGGGGCGAACACTGAAGCTTTCTTT
>-|TRBV29-1|-|TRBJ2-7
CSGETSDYEQYF
TGCAGCGGAGAGACTAGTGACTACGAGCAGTACTTC
>TRBD1|TRBV9|-|TRBJ2-1
CASMGQTNNEQFF
TGTGCCAGCATGGGACAGACAAACAATGAGCAGTTCTTC
>-|TRBV27|-|TRBJ2-1
CASSLLPGGVAYNEQFF
TGTGCCAGCAGTTTATTGCCCGGGGGCGTAGCGTACAATGAGCAGTTCTTC
>-|TRBV10-3|-|TRBJ2-1
CAISDPGGNEQFF
TGTGCCATCAGTGACCCCGGCGGGAATGAGCAGTTCTTC
>-|TRBV5-1|-|TRBJ2-4
CASSSTGNGGVENIQYF
TGCGCCAGCAGCTCCACAGGGAATGGTGGGGTTGAAAACATTCAGTACTTC
>TRBD1|TRBV7-8|-|TRBJ1-1
CASSSTGQGPAFF
TGTGCCAGCAGCTCTACGGGACAGGGGCCAGCTTTCTTT
>-|TRBV28|-|TRBJ1-5
CASSFAGGGGSNQPQHF
TGTGCCAGCAGTTTCGCGGGGGGCGGAGGTAGCAATCAGCCCCAGCATTTT
>-|TRBV11-2|-|TRBJ1-2
CASSFPPRQTNYGYTF
TGTGCCAGCAGCTTTCCCCCCCGACAGACGAACTATGGCTACACCTTC
>-|TRBV10-3|-|TRBJ2-7
CAISESIGYTYEQYF
TGTGCCATCAGTGAGTCGATAGGTTACACCTACGAGCAGTACTTC
>TRBD2|TRBV2|-|TRBJ2-7
CASSGTSDEQYF
TGTGCCAGCAGCGGGACTAGCGACGAGCAGTACTTC
>-|TRBV4-3|-|TRBJ1-5
CASSQEVTGTQPQHF
TGCGCCAGCAGCCAAGAAGTTACAGGAACCCAGCCCCAGCATTTT
>-|TRBV5-5|-|TRBJ2-2
CASSFGGNTGELFF
TGTGCCAGCAGCTTCGGAGGGAACACCGGGGAGCTGTTTTTT
>-|TRBV7-3|few|TRBJ2-7
CASSSGAYAVEQYF
TGTGCCAGCAGCTCTGGGGCCTACGCGGTAGAGCAGTACTTC
>TRBD2|TRBV28|-|TRBJ2-1
CASSLGLDSGSDNEQFF
TGTGCCAGCAGTTTAGGACTTGACAGCGGGAGTGATAATGAGCAGTTCTTC
>-|TRBV5-1|once|TRBJ2-7
CASSPYGQSYEQYF
TGCGCCAGCAGCCCATATGGACAGTCCTACGAGCAGTACTTC
>TRBD1|TRBV7-9|once|TRBJ2-5
CASSLTNRGETQYF
TGTGCCAGCAGCTTAACGAACAGGGGAGAGACCCAGTACTTC
>-|TRBV10-3|-|TRBJ2-1
CAISESAGSYNEQFF
TGTGCCATCAGTGAGTCAGCGGGCTCCTACAATGAGCAGTTCTTC
>TRBD2|TRBV4-1|-|TRBJ2-1
CASSQTSGSSYNEQFF
TGCGCCAGCAGCCAAACTAGCGGGAGCTCCTACAATGAGCAGTTCTTC
>TRBD1|TRBV11-1|-|TRBJ2-7
CASSWGQGASYEQYF
TGTGCCAGCAGCTGGGGACAGGGGGCATCCTACGAGCAGTACTTC
>-|TRBV6-6|-|TRBJ2-5
CASSGNHKETQYF
TGTGCCAGCAGTGGCAACCATAAAGAGACCCAGTACTTC
>-|TRBV29-1|-|TRBJ1-2
CSVETPENYGYTF
TGCAGCGTTGAGACGCCTGAAAACTATGGCTACACCTTC
>-|TRBV11-2|-|TRBJ2-4
CASSLHREKNIQYF
TGTGCCAGCAGCTTACATCGCGAAAAAAACATTCAGTACTTC
>-|TRBV27|-|TRBJ2-7
CASSSVGYEQYF
TGTGCCAGCAGTTCGGTAGGGTACGAGCAGTACTTC
>TRBD2|TRBV9|-|TRBJ2-7
CASSVAGLADYEQYF
TGTGCCAGCAGCGTAGCCGGGCTAGCGGACTACGAGCAGTACTTC
>TRBD2|TRBV10-3|once|TRBJ2-3
CASSGGTSGRSDTQYF
TGTGCCAGCAGTGGGGGGACTAGCGGGAGATCAGATACGCAGTATTTT
>-|TRBV15|-|TRBJ2-1
CATSRRWAENEQFF
TGTGCCACCAGCAGGAGGTGGGCGGAGAATGAGCAGTTCTTC
>-|TRBV9|-|TRBJ2-5
CASTKSEATGETQYF
TGTGCCAGCACCAAGAGCGAAGCCACGGGAGAGACCCAGTACTTC
>-|TRBV10-2|-|TRBJ1-2
CASSDGSAQYGYTF
TGCGCCAGCAGTGACGGCAGTGCCCAGTATGGCTACACCTTC
>TRBD1|TRBV5-1|-|TRBJ1-5
CASSQAPGGGQPQHF
TGCGCCAGCAGTCAAGCCCCAGGGGGAGGTCAGCCCCAGCATTTT
>-|TRBV15|-|TRBJ1-1
CATSRSPYSLNTEAFF
TGTGCCACCAGCAGATCGCCTTATTCACTGAACACTGAAGCTTTCTTT
>TRBD2|TRBV2|-|TRBJ2-5
CASSEGLAARETQYF
TGTGCCAGCAGTGAAGGTCTAGCGGCGCGAGAGACCCAGTACTTC
>-|TRBV5-1|-|TRBJ1-1
CASTPHLPGQSPFF
TGCGCCAGCACCCCCCACTTACCGGGGCAGTCGCCTTTCTTT
>-|TRBV18|-|TRBJ2-2
CASPRENTGELFF
TGTGCCAGCCCCCGAGAAAACACCGGGGAGCTGTTTTTT
>-|TRBV18|-|TRBJ2-2
CASSRSVVRTGELFF
TGTGCCAGCTCACGATCGGTTGTTCGAACCGGGGAGCTGTTTTTT
>TRBD1|TRBV5-8|-|TRBJ1-3
CASSFGQGRNTIYF
TGTGCCAGCAGCTTCGGACAGGGGAGGAACACCATATATTTT
>-|TRBV11-3|-|TRBJ1-5
CASSLESNQPQHF
TGTGCCAGCAGCTTAGAGAGCAATCAGCCCCAGCATTTT
>-|TRBV5-1|-|TRBJ2-3
CASSLTGTDTQYF
TGCGCCAGCAGCTTGACAGGCACAGATACGCAGTATTTT
>TRBD2|TRBV6-5|few|TRBJ2-3
CASSYSYRGGTDTQYF
TGTGCCAGCAGTTACTCGTACCGGGGAGGGACAGATACGCAGTATTTT
>-|TRBV29-1|-|TRBJ2-2
CSVFGGANTGELFF
TGCAGCGTTTTCGGGGGAGCGAACACCGGGGAGCTGTTTTTT
>-|TRBV15|-|TRBJ2-7
CATSRERVQYEQYF
TGTGCCACCAGCAGAGAAAGGGTACAGTACGAGCAGTACTTC
>TRBD2|TRBV30|-|TRBJ2-2
CAWSVGSGRTNTGELFF
TGTGCCTGGAGTGTGGGTAGCGGGAGGACCAACACCGGGGAGCTGTTTTTT
>TRBD2|TRBV4-3|-|TRBJ2-1
CASSQDLAGGPYEQFF
TGCGCCAGCAGCCAGGATCTAGCGGGAGGGCCCTATGAGCAGTTCTTC
>TRBD1|TRBV29-1|-|TRBJ2-7
CSVWGTGITYEQYF
TGCAGCGTTTGGGGGACAGGAATCACCTACGAGCAGTACTTC